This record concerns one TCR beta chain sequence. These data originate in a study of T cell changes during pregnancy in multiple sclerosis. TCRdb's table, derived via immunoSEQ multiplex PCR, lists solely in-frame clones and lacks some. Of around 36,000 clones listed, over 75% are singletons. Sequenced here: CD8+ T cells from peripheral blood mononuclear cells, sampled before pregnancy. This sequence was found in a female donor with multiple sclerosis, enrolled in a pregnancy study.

The CDR3 bases are TGTGCCAGTAGTATAGCCGGGACTGCGAACACTGAAGCTTTCTTT. Protein product: CASSIAGTANTEAFF. The genes are TRBV19 and TRBJ1-1; tentative D call: TRBD1 (5 bases). V was trimmed by 1 base and J by 1 base, leaving 10 bases between them. Germline V gives CDR1 LNHDA, CDR2 SQIVND (reference sequence). CDR3 length: 15 amino acids.